The 6 T cell receptor beta chains below all came from one sample that was sequenced in a study of cytomegalovirus exposure and HLA in healthy donors. The study ran its PCR with 60 Vbeta and 13 Jbeta primers. Repertoires were generated with immunoSEQ multiplex PCR, while TCRdb's copy carries only in-frame clones and drops some. The table lists around 100,000 clones, roughly 80% of them singletons, with around an eighth in the top ten. Sequencing used PBMCs. These receptors came from a male donor in good health and CMV-seropositive.

This clone was found a few times. The genes are TRBV30 and TRBJ1-2; 7 bases align to TRBD1. V lost 3 bases to trimming and J lost 2 bases; unmatched junction nucleotides: 9. The CDR3 contains 15 residues. Per germline, CDR1 GTSNPN and CDR2 SVGIG (reference sequence). In DNA, the CDR3 is TGTGCCTGGAGGAGGGGCAGGGGGGTAAACTATGGCTACACCTTC. It is translated as CAWRRGRGVNYGYTF.

V usage is TRBV5-1 and J usage is TRBJ2-2, with 7 nucleotides matching TRBD1. The CDR3 has 16 amino acids. The V gene's germline CDR1 is SGHRS and CDR2 YFSETQ. V lost 0 bases and J lost 1; bases outside the gene matches: 3. The CDR3 sequence: CASSLEGAWNTGELFF. CDR3 nucleotides: TGCGCCAGCAGCTTGGAGGGGGCCTGGAACACCGGGGAGCTGTTTTTT.

The genes are TRBV28 and TRBJ2-5; 10 bases match TRBD1. This CDR3 has 14 amino acids. With 3 bases clipped from V and 5 bases from J, the junction kept 3 bases outside the gene matches. The germline V gene has CDR1 MDHEN and CDR2 SYDVKM. The CDR3 loop reads CASSLTGGSETQYF. The CDR3 DNA follows: TGTGCCAGCAGTTTGACAGGGGGCTCGGAGACCCAGTACTTC. Combining the CDR3 with reference TRBV28 and TRBJ2-5 gives the whole variable domain DVKVTQSSRYLVKRTGEKVFLECVQDMDHENMFWYRQDPGLGLRLIYFSYDVKMKEKGDIPEGYSVSREKKERFSLILESASTNQTSMYLCASSLTGGSETQYFGPGTRLLVL.

J is TRBJ1-2 and V is TRBV7-2; tentative D call: TRBD1 (6 bases). The V end was cut by 4 bases, the J end by 10 bases, with 19 bases between. The CDR3 runs to 14 residues. Per germline, CDR1 SGHTA and CDR2 FQGNSA. The CDR3 reads CASSSGGRINSYTF. CDR3 nucleotide sequence: TGTGCCAGCAGCTCTGGGGGCAGAATCAACTCCTACACCTTC. The whole variable domain, remainder taken from reference TRBV7-2 and TRBJ1-2, is GAGVSQSPSNKVTEKGKDVELRCDPISGHTALYWYRQSLGQGLEFLIYFQGNSAPDKSGLPSDRFSAERTGGSVSTLTIQRTQQEDSAVYLCASSSGGRINSYTFGSGTRLTVV.

The chain links TRBV7-2 to TRBJ2-1; D is undetermined. The CDR3 is 14 residues long. The germline V gene encodes CDR1 SGHTA and CDR2 FQGNSA. V lost 1 base to trimming and J lost 4 bases, with 8 bases between them. CDR3 sequence (DNA): TGTGCCAGCAGCTTAGTGGCGGTATACAATGAGCAGTTCTTC. It is translated as CASSLVAVYNEQFF.

The rearrangement uses TRBV6-6 and TRBJ2-2, with a possible D match to TRBD2 (6 bases). Trimming removed 7 bases from V and 0 bases from J, with 9 bases in between. The CDR3 consists of 14 residues. Germline CDR1 and CDR2: MNHNY and SVGAGI (reference sequence). CDR3 loop: CASKAGSNTGELFF. Here the CDR3 DNA reads TGTGCCAGCAAGGCGGGGTCGAACACCGGGGAGCTGTTTTTT.